This TCR beta chain was sequenced during a study of blood T cell repertoires in COVID-19. About the study: From T cells, B-cell-depleted T cells, or PBMCs came the material, which was cDNA or gDNA.

Sequenced by immunoSEQ multiplex PCR; TCRdb stores in-frame clones only, minus some. The sample records some 240,000 clones, over 70% being singletons. The CDR3 is 16 amino acids. Germline assignment: CDR1 LGHNA and CDR2 YNFKEQ. The V and J ends lost 0 bases and 3 bases respectively, with 15 bases between them. The rearrangement links TRBV4-2 to TRBJ2-7; D gene ambiguous. The TCR comes from a woman aged 70-85 years with acute or convalescent COVID-19. Sequenced: peripheral blood. CDR3 protein: CASSQDWALPFYEQYF. The CDR3 nucleotides read TGTGCCAGCAGCCAAGACTGGGCCCTGCCTTTCTACGAGCAGTACTTC.